Described below is a single T cell receptor (beta chain) sequence and its context. This receptor's antigen is unknown. Qualities for individual bases were not recorded, and no much larger clone is one base off. This entry belongs to a study of T cell responses to AZD1222 COVID-19 vaccine (dated by TCRdb to the early 2020s). About the study as a whole: AZD1222 recipients given second doses at about 4 weeks or at about 12 weeks were pooled, since spike-specific TCR depth and breadth were not found to differ between the two schedules. A total of under 250 trial participants underwent TCR sequencing, of whom about 200 had received two doses of AZD1222 and roughly 26 had received two doses of the MenACWY control vaccine. Trial participants were enrolled into age subgroups of 18-55, 56-69 and 70-plus years, which contained around 150, 28 and 57 TCR-sequenced participants, respectively.

What the time point label conveys for this sample: baseline before first vaccination. The vaccinee samples were drawn from two UK trials, COV001 and COV002, one of which was a single-blind randomized controlled phase 2/3 trial testing AZD1222 (ChAdOx1 nCoV-19) in healthy adults. Trial participant PBMC samples were collected at day 0 and day 28 after the second dose for TCRbeta chain sequencing. General findings and caveats noted by the study authors: Most participants were white British and females outnumbered males, and the authors suggested that clonal diversity may have been underestimated. The whole spike protein was spanned by vaccine-associated CD4 TCRs, and dominant responses were seen in regions 160-218 and 743-854. Epitopes outside the regions mutated in the B.1.351 and B.1.1.7 variants were reportedly recognized by nearly half of the unique spike-specific TCRs. Because no samples from the day 14 peak response were available, repertoires could be characterized only after the peak T cell response. Conclusions about previously exposed vaccinees were limited because only six or seven AZD1222 recipients were SARS-CoV-2 seropositive at baseline. After two AZD1222 doses, spike-specific TCR breadth and depth were significantly higher than at day 0 and than in MenACWY recipients. The 56-69-year group was small, and its depth increase did not reach significance, likely because of low power.

The CDR3 regions of human TCRbeta chains were analyzed by immunosequencing. The original pipeline was this. TCRs in the repertoires were matched against a reference library of SARS-CoV-2-specific TCRs that had been generated with the MIRA antigen-specificity platform. Breadth was defined as the fraction of unique TCRs that were SARS-CoV-2-associated. Depth was defined as the fraction of total T cells that were SARS-CoV-2-associated. Using the MIRA data, every spike-specific TCR was mapped to the spike region that the TCR reacted to and assigned to either a CD4 or a CD8 class. Log10-transformed breadth and depth values were compared by one-way ANOVA with Sidak's multiple comparisons tests. In its TCRdb copy, this immuneACCESS table keeps in-frame sequences only and misses some clones. Where compared with another copy, unresolved V genes explain less than half of these, and the others have no known cause. The DNA was the basis for D and trimming; V, J and clone size are from that table. The table for this sample lists 100,000 to 150,000 clones; 87% of them were counted only once. The ten largest clonotypes hold roughly 1.1% of the sample.

From the germline V gene, CDR1 is SGHRS and CDR2 is YFSETQ. The germline V and J ends show losses of 3 bases and 6 bases respectively, and no gene match explains 7 bases of the junction. Taken from cysteine to phenylalanine, the CDR3 has 14 residues. Solely the CDR3 DNA is kept, with 42 bases framed from the first base. The material sequenced was peripheral blood, taken on day 0 of AZD1222 vaccination. The clonotype was recovered from an adult in good health. The V and J genes are TRBV5-1 and TRBJ2-7; TRBD1 lines up with 9 middle nucleotides. In nucleotides, the sequence is TGCGCCAGCAGCTCTCCCGGACAGGGGATCGAGCAGTACTTC. Translated, this is CASSSPGQGIEQYF. The entire variable domain, with the stretches around the CDR3 drawn from the reference TRBV5-1 and TRBJ2-7 proteins, is KAGVTQTPRYLIKTRGQQVTLSCSPISGHRSVSWYQQTPGQGLQFLFEYFSETQRNKGNFPGRFSGRQFSNSRSEMNVSTLELGDSALYLCASSSPGQGIEQYFGPGTRLTVT.